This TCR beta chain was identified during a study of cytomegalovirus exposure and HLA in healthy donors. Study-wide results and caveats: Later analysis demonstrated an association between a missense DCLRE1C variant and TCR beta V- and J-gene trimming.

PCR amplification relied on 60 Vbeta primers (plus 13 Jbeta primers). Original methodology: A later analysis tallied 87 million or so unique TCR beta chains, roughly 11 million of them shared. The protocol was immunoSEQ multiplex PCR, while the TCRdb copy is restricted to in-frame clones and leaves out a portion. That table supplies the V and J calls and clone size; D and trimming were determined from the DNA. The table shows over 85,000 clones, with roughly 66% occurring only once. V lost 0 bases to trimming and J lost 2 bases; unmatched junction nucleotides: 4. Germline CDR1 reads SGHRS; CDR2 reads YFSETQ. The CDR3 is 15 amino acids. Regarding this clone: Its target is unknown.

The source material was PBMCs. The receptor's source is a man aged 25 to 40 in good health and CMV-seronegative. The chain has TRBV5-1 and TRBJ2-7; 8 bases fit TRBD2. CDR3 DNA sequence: TGCGCCAGCAGCTTGGCAGGTAGCGGGACCTACGAGCAGTACTTC. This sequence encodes CASSLAGSGTYEQYF.